These T cell receptor beta chains were read from a single sample in a study of blood T cell repertoires in COVID-19. The table came from immunoSEQ multiplex PCR; TCRdb's copy has only in-frame clones and leaves some out. The sample has around 700,000 clones; around 90% are singletons. Sequencing input: peripheral blood. Receptors were obtained from a woman under 30 with acute or convalescent COVID-19. CDR3s include the opening cysteine and the closing phenylalanine or tryptophan. Fields, in order: CDR3 length, clone size, V gene, D gene, J gene, CDR3 DNA, CDR3 protein. D genes are given only for firm matches. A clone size is listed for some rows: how often the clone was seen (once, few, many), or a class if it is expanded.

length: 16; size: NA; V: TRBV28; D: NA; J: TRBJ1-6; DNA: TGTGCCAGCATCCCATCCCGGGACACCTATAATTCACCCCTCCACTTT; CDR3: CASIPSRDTYNSPLHF
length: 20; size: NA; V: TRBV12-5; D: NA; J: TRBJ1-1; DNA: TGTGCTAGTGGTTTGGGACCCCCCAGGGGTACTAAGAGCATGAACACTGAAGCTTTCTTT; CDR3: CASGLGPPRGTKSMNTEAFF
length: 20; size: NA; V: TRBV6-2/TRBV6-3; D: TRBD2; J: TRBJ2-4; DNA: TGTGCCAGCAGTTATCTCTCTCTAGCGGGGACGACTTTAGCCAAAAACATTCAGTACTTC; CDR3: CASSYLSLAGTTLAKNIQYF
length: 16; size: once; V: TRBV7-3; D: TRBD2; J: TRBJ2-2; DNA: TGTGCCGGCAGCTTAACCAAGGGGAGGGGAACCGGGGAGCTGTTTTTT; CDR3: CAGSLTKGRGTGELFF
length: 16; size: NA; V: TRBV24-1; D: NA; J: TRBJ2-1; DNA: TGTGCCACCAGTGATCCCCTTTCGGGGGCGGGGGTTGAGCAGTTCTTC; CDR3: CATSDPLSGAGVEQFF
length: 15; size: NA; V: TRBV6-5; D: TRBD1; J: TRBJ1-4; DNA: TGTGCCAGCAGCCCCGGGACAGGAGGAATAGAAAAACTGTTTTTT; CDR3: CASSPGTGGIEKLFF
length: 13; size: NA; V: TRBV15; D: TRBD1; J: TRBJ1-1; DNA: TGTGCCACCAGCGACAGGGTAGGCACTGAAGCTTTCTTT; CDR3: CATSDRVGTEAFF
length: 16; size: NA; V: TRBV6-5; D: TRBD2; J: TRBJ2-1; DNA: TGTGCCAGCAGTTACTCGGCGGGACTCGGGGGGAATGAGCAGTTCTTC; CDR3: CASSYSAGLGGNEQFF
length: 13; size: NA; V: TRBV29-1; D: TRBD1; J: TRBJ1-5; DNA: TGCAGCGTTGGAGGGACAGGAAATCAGCCCCAGCATTTT; CDR3: CSVGGTGNQPQHF
length: 13; size: NA; V: TRBV6-5; D: NA; J: TRBJ1-6; DNA: TGTGCCAGCACAACAGACTATAATTCACCCCTCCACTTT; CDR3: CASTTDYNSPLHF
length: 16; size: NA; V: TRBV19; D: NA; J: TRBJ1-5; DNA: TGTGCCAGTAGGAAGCCGATTCAGGGATCTAGTCAGCCCCAGCATTTT; CDR3: CASRKPIQGSSQPQHF
length: 17; size: NA; V: TRBV19; D: TRBD1; J: TRBJ1-6; DNA: TGTGCCAGTAGTCGCCCACCGGACAGGGGCTATAATTCACCCCTCCACTTT; CDR3: CASSRPPDRGYNSPLHF
length: 15; size: NA; V: TRBV18; D: NA; J: TRBJ1-6; DNA: TGTGCCAGCTCAGTGCCGCAGGGCGAGAATTCACCCCTCCACTTT; CDR3: CASSVPQGENSPLHF
length: 14; size: NA; V: TRBV30; D: TRBD1; J: TRBJ2-7; DNA: TGTGCCTGGAGTGCCTATGAGGGGGCCGACGAGCAGTACTTC; CDR3: CAWSAYEGADEQYF
length: 15; size: NA; V: TRBV6-2/TRBV6-3; D: TRBD2; J: TRBJ2-3; DNA: TGTGCCAGCAGTTCGACTAGCGGACACACAGATACGCAGTATTTT; CDR3: CASSSTSGHTDTQYF
length: 14; size: NA; V: TRBV30; D: NA; J: TRBJ1-1; DNA: TGTGCCTGGAAATTGTTTAACCAGGGCTCTGAAGCTTTCTTT; CDR3: CAWKLFNQGSEAFF
length: 14; size: NA; V: TRBV25-1; D: TRBD1; J: TRBJ2-7; DNA: TGTGCCAGCAGTGACCCTCGGGACAGCTACGAGCAGTACTTC; CDR3: CASSDPRDSYEQYF
length: 20; size: NA; V: TRBV4-2; D: TRBD2; J: TRBJ2-2; DNA: TGTGCCAGCAGCCAAGGCCTGACTAGCGGGGGGGCCTCGGGCACCGGGGAGCTGTTTTTT; CDR3: CASSQGLTSGGASGTGELFF
length: 15; size: NA; V: TRBV2; D: TRBD1; J: TRBJ1-4; DNA: TGTGCCAGCAGTGACCATGGCAGGGGGCAGGAAAAACTGTTTTTT; CDR3: CASSDHGRGQEKLFF
length: 13; size: NA; V: TRBV10-2; D: NA; J: TRBJ1-1; DNA: TGCGCCAGCAGTGAGGGGGGCACGGCTGAAGCTTTCTTT; CDR3: CASSEGGTAEAFF
length: 13; size: NA; V: TRBV28; D: TRBD1; J: TRBJ1-1; DNA: TGTGCCGGAGGGACAGCTATGAACACTGAAGCTTTCTTT; CDR3: CAGGTAMNTEAFF
length: 15; size: NA; V: TRBV5-1; D: NA; J: TRBJ1-1; DNA: TGCGCCAGCAGCTTGAGGGGGAATCCCAGCACTGAAGCTTTCTTT; CDR3: CASSLRGNPSTEAFF
length: 15; size: few; V: TRBV21-1; D: NA; J: TRBJ1-1; DNA: TGTGCCAGCAGCACAGACCGAGACAGGAACACTGAAGCTTTCTTT; CDR3: CASSTDRDRNTEAFF
length: 16; size: NA; V: TRBV9; D: NA; J: TRBJ2-2; DNA: TGTGCCAGCAGCGTTTCCCGGGACACCGACACCGGGGAGCTGTTTTTT; CDR3: CASSVSRDTDTGELFF
length: 15; size: NA; V: TRBV11-2; D: TRBD1; J: TRBJ2-2; DNA: TGTGCCAGCCTAAGGTCGGACAGGCTAATGGGGGAGCTGTTTTTT; CDR3: CASLRSDRLMGELFF
length: 16; size: once; V: TRBV4-1; D: NA; J: TRBJ2-3; DNA: TGCGCCAGCAGCCAAGGTCCAGTTTCGAGCACAGATACGCAGTATTTT; CDR3: CASSQGPVSSTDTQYF
length: 15; size: few; V: TRBV27; D: TRBD2; J: TRBJ2-7; DNA: TGTGCCAGCAGTATACTAGCGGGGGGGTCCTACGAGCAGTACTTC; CDR3: CASSILAGGSYEQYF
length: 11; size: NA; V: TRBV15; D: NA; J: TRBJ2-1; DNA: TGTGCCACCGGACTATTCAATGAGCAGTTCTTC; CDR3: CATGLFNEQFF
length: 15; size: NA; V: TRBV30; D: TRBD2; J: TRBJ2-1; DNA: TGTGCCTGGAGTGATAGCGGGGGACGCTACAATGAGCAGTTCTTC; CDR3: CAWSDSGGRYNEQFF
length: 13; size: NA; V: TRBV2; D: NA; J: TRBJ1-1; DNA: TGTGCCAGCAGTAAAGAGCGCGGCACTGAAGCTTTCTTT; CDR3: CASSKERGTEAFF
length: 14; size: NA; V: TRBV5-1; D: NA; J: TRBJ2-7; DNA: TGCGCCAGCAGCGATGAGACTGGATCCTACGAGCAGTACTTC; CDR3: CASSDETGSYEQYF
length: 12; size: NA; V: TRBV6-5; D: TRBD1; J: TRBJ2-7; DNA: TGTGCCAGCAGCTGGGGACAGGGGGAGCAGTACTTC; CDR3: CASSWGQGEQYF
length: 14; size: NA; V: TRBV4-3; D: NA; J: TRBJ1-2; DNA: TGCGCCAGCAGCCAAGACCGTGCGGAGGATGGCTACACCTTC; CDR3: CASSQDRAEDGYTF
length: 15; size: NA; V: TRBV9; D: NA; J: TRBJ1-4; DNA: TGTGCCAGCAGCCCCCCGGGGTCGGGCGGCGAAAAACTGTTTTTT; CDR3: CASSPPGSGGEKLFF
length: 14; size: few; V: TRBV2; D: NA; J: TRBJ1-5; DNA: TGTGCCAGCAAGATGGGGCGTGATAGGCAGCCCCAGCATTTT; CDR3: CASKMGRDRQPQHF
length: 11; size: NA; V: TRBV3-1/TRBV3-2; D: NA; J: TRBJ2-7; DNA: TGTGCCAGCAGCCAGGGCCGGGAGCAGTACTTC; CDR3: CASSQGREQYF
length: 15; size: NA; V: TRBV24-1; D: TRBD1; J: TRBJ2-7; DNA: TGTGCCACCAGTGATTCCGGACAGGGGGCTTACGAGCAGTACTTC; CDR3: CATSDSGQGAYEQYF
length: 15; size: NA; V: TRBV6-1; D: NA; J: TRBJ1-1; DNA: TGTGCCAGCAGTGATCGTCAGGGTGTGAACACTGAAGCTTTCTTT; CDR3: CASSDRQGVNTEAFF
length: 15; size: NA; V: TRBV10-3; D: TRBD1; J: TRBJ2-7; DNA: TGTGCCATCAGTAACCCCCAACAGGGGCCCTACGAGCAGTACTTC; CDR3: CAISNPQQGPYEQYF
length: 14; size: once; V: TRBV27; D: TRBD1; J: TRBJ1-1; DNA: TGTGCCAGCAGTTTATCGGTACGGGACAGAAAAGCTTTCTTT; CDR3: CASSLSVRDRKAFF
length: 18; size: once; V: TRBV25-1; D: TRBD1; J: TRBJ1-1; DNA: TGTGCCAGCAGTGAGCCCAGGGACAGGGGGAACTCGGACACTGAAGCTTTCTTT; CDR3: CASSEPRDRGNSDTEAFF
length: 15; size: NA; V: TRBV19; D: TRBD2; J: TRBJ2-7; DNA: TGTGCCAGTAGCCCCGGACTAGCGGGGATCTACGAGCAGTACTTC; CDR3: CASSPGLAGIYEQYF
length: 12; size: NA; V: TRBV24-1; D: NA; J: TRBJ2-7; DNA: TGTGCCACCATGGGCGACTCCTACGAGCAGTACTTC; CDR3: CATMGDSYEQYF
length: 15; size: NA; V: TRBV9; D: TRBD1; J: TRBJ1-5; DNA: TGTGCCAGCAGCGTAGGGACAGGGTTCAATCAGCCCCAGCATTTT; CDR3: CASSVGTGFNQPQHF
length: 14; size: NA; V: TRBV19; D: NA; J: TRBJ2-2; DNA: TGTGCCAGTAGTATTAATCACCCGGTCGGGGAGCTGTTTTTT; CDR3: CASSINHPVGELFF
length: 14; size: NA; V: TRBV27; D: TRBD1; J: TRBJ2-7; DNA: TGTGCCAGCAGCAGGAGCGGGACAGGGGACGAGCAGTACTTC; CDR3: CASSRSGTGDEQYF
length: 11; size: NA; V: TRBV12-3/TRBV12-4; D: NA; J: TRBJ1-1; DNA: TGTGCCAGCAGTTTCTATAGTGAAGCTTTCTTT; CDR3: CASSFYSEAFF
length: 16; size: NA; V: TRBV7-3; D: TRBD2; J: TRBJ2-3; DNA: TGTGCCAGCAGCTTAAGGTCTAGCGGTTCCACAGATACGCAGTATTTT; CDR3: CASSLRSSGSTDTQYF
length: 14; size: NA; V: TRBV6-2/TRBV6-3; D: NA; J: TRBJ2-7; DNA: TGTGCCAGCAGTTCCGGGACAACGTCGTCCGAGCAGTACTTC; CDR3: CASSSGTTSSEQYF
length: 16; size: NA; V: TRBV10-3; D: NA; J: TRBJ1-2; DNA: TGTGCCATCACCGAGGGGCGGGGAAGAGGCCTCTATGGCTACACCTTC; CDR3: CAITEGRGRGLYGYTF
length: 13; size: NA; V: TRBV30; D: NA; J: TRBJ1-2; DNA: TGTGCCTGCGGACTCCCGGGCCCCTATGGCTACACCTTC; CDR3: CACGLPGPYGYTF
length: 14; size: NA; V: TRBV19; D: TRBD1; J: TRBJ1-2; DNA: TGTGCCAGTAGTACCCGGGACAGGGTAATGGGCTACACCTTC; CDR3: CASSTRDRVMGYTF
length: 18; size: NA; V: TRBV4-3; D: TRBD2; J: TRBJ2-7; DNA: TGCGCCAGCAGCGAGGTGCCCAACACTAGCGGGGGGATCTACGAGCAGTACTTC; CDR3: CASSEVPNTSGGIYEQYF
length: 18; size: NA; V: TRBV4-1; D: TRBD1; J: TRBJ1-2; DNA: TGCGCCAGCAGCCCCCGGGACAGGGGCGGACGGTCGGACTATGGCTACACCTTC; CDR3: CASSPRDRGGRSDYGYTF
length: 13; size: once; V: TRBV10-3; D: NA; J: TRBJ1-1; DNA: TGTGCCGCGACGGGGGAGCCCGGAATGACGGCTTTCTTT; CDR3: CAATGEPGMTAFF
length: 17; size: once; V: TRBV2; D: TRBD1; J: TRBJ1-5; DNA: TGTGCCAGCAGTAGACAGGGCGGGGAGCCTAGCAATCAGCCCCAGCATTTT; CDR3: CASSRQGGEPSNQPQHF
length: 14; size: NA; V: TRBV29-1; D: NA; J: TRBJ1-3; DNA: TGCAGCGTATCCGGAGAACACTCTGGAAACACCATATATTTT; CDR3: CSVSGEHSGNTIYF
length: 12; size: NA; V: TRBV27; D: NA; J: TRBJ1-2; DNA: TGTGCCAGCCGCAGGGGTGTCTATGGCTACACCTTC; CDR3: CASRRGVYGYTF
length: 14; size: few; V: TRBV5-1; D: TRBD1; J: TRBJ1-1; DNA: TGCGCCAGCAGCACCGGGACAGCAAACACTGAAGCTTTCTTT; CDR3: CASSTGTANTEAFF